This T cell receptor (beta chain) was recorded in a study of blood T cell repertoires in COVID-19. Produced via immunoSEQ multiplex PCR; TCRdb's table is partial and in-frame only. The data show 300,000 or so clones, around 90% seen once. The J segment lost 3 bases and the V segment lost 0 bases, leaving 4 bases of the junction unmatched. CDR1 and CDR2 (germline): MNHEY, SVGAGI. The CDR3 runs 16 residues. V gene TRBV6-5 combines with J gene TRBJ1-4; 7 nucleotides align to TRBD1. This sequence was found in a man aged 45-65 years with active or convalescent COVID-19. The sample taken for sequencing was peripheral blood. The CDR3 DNA reads as TGTGCCAGCAGTTACTCCCGGGACAGCTCTAATGAAAAACTGTTTTTT. Protein product: CASSYSRDSSNEKLFF.